This entry lists 10 T cell receptor beta chains sequenced from one sample in a study of T cell changes during pregnancy in multiple sclerosis. Assay used: immunoSEQ multiplex PCR; TCRdb lists only in-frame clones, some missing. The sample yields about 77,000 clones, about 92% seen once. The sequencing used peripheral blood, collected after pregnancy. Every receptor here comes from a female donor in good health, enrolled as a control in a pregnancy study.

This clone was seen more than once but under ten times. The V gene is TRBV6-4, the J gene TRBJ2-1; 9 nucleotides align to TRBD1. V trimming: 6 bases; J trimming: 6 bases; junction bases outside the gene matches: 6. The germline gives CDR1 MRHNA, CDR2 SNTAGT. The CDR3 spans 14 residues. The CDR3 region has the DNA TGTGCCAGCAGACGGACAGGGGCGGGCAATGAGCAGTTCTTC. It specifies CASRRTGAGNEQFF.

The gene calls are TRBV5-4 and TRBJ2-3, with a tentative D call TRBD2 (5 bases). This CDR3 has 12 residues. Germline CDR1 is SGHNT and CDR2 is YYREEE (reference sequence). The V gene lost 2 bases and the J gene lost 5 bases, with 6 bases spanning the gap. CDR3 DNA: TGTGCCAGCAGCTTCGAGGGAGATACGCAGTATTTT. It codes for CASSFEGDTQYF.

The V gene is TRBV19, the J gene TRBJ2-7; a possible D gene is TRBD1 (6 bases). Trimming cost V 6 bases and J 0 bases, with 9 bases left between them. Germline CDR1 and CDR2: LNHDA and SQIVND (reference sequence). The CDR3 runs to 13 residues. The CDR3 loop reads CASSRGHSYEQYF. CDR3 coding DNA: TGTGCCAGTAGCCGGGGACACTCCTACGAGCAGTACTTC.

This rearrangement joins TRBV19 to TRBJ2-7; 11 bases are a match to TRBD2. CDR1 and CDR2 from the germline V gene are LNHDA and SQIVND (reference sequence). CDR3 size: 15 residues. Trimming cost V 5 bases and J 6 bases; bases outside gene matches: 9. The CDR3 reads CASSVAGGGPGEQYF. Written as DNA, the CDR3 is TGTGCCAGTAGTGTAGCGGGAGGGGGTCCTGGCGAGCAGTACTTC.

V and J are TRBV5-4 and TRBJ2-2; D is perhaps TRBD1 (8 bases). Germline CDR1 is SGHNT and CDR2 is YYREEE (reference sequence). The V end was cut by 3 bases, the J end by 1 base, with 13 bases between. CDR3 length: 16 amino acids. As DNA, the CDR3 is TGTGCCAGCAGCTGGGAGGGGACAGGGAACACCGGGGAGCTGTTTTTT. Its translation: CASSWEGTGNTGELFF. Combining the CDR3 with reference TRBV5-4 and TRBJ2-2 gives the whole variable domain ETGVTQSPTHLIKTRGQQVTLRCSSQSGHNTVSWYQQALGQGPQFIFQYYREEENGRGNFPPRFSGLQFPNYSSELNVNALELDDSALYLCASSWEGTGNTGELFFGEGSRLTVL.

The rearrangement links TRBV27 to TRBJ2-2; 8 bases map to TRBD2. The V and J ends lost 2 bases and 6 bases, in that order; junction bases with no gene match: 5. The CDR3 consists of 15 residues. CDR1 and CDR2 from the germline V gene are MNHEY and SMNVEV (reference sequence). The CDR3 DNA reads TGTGCCAGCAGTTTAGTGGCGGGAGGCGCCGGGGAGCTGTTTTTT. This gives the protein CASSLVAGGAGELFF.

CDR3 sequence: CASSPQGPGYGYTF. The CDR3 coding sequence is TGTGCCAGCAGCCCCCAGGGTCCCGGTTATGGCTACACCTTC. The chain links TRBV9 to TRBJ1-2, with D perhaps TRBD1 (5 bases). The CDR3 is 14 residues long. Germline CDR1 SGDLS, CDR2 YYNGEE. The V gene lost 4 bases and the J gene lost 5 bases, with 15 bases spanning the gap.

This sequence joins TRBV5-1 and TRBJ1-4; 8 nucleotides agree with TRBD1. The ends lost 2 bases at V and 5 bases at J; junction bases unmatched: 2. CDR3 size: 14 residues. Looked up from germline, CDR1 is SGHRS and CDR2 is YFSETQ. The CDR3 DNA reads as TGCGCCAGCAGCTTAAGACAGGGGAATGAAAAACTGTTTTTT. Amino acid sequence: CASSLRQGNEKLFF.

This chain links TRBV5-1 with TRBJ2-7, with D perhaps matching TRBD1 (6 bases). V lost 7 bases to trimming and J lost 7 bases, with 18 bases between them. This CDR3 is 13 amino acids long. CDR1 SGHRS and CDR2 YFSETQ come from the germline V gene. The chain's CDR3 is CASLEGESGEQYF. In DNA, the CDR3 is TGCGCCAGCCTAGAGGGGGAGTCGGGGGAGCAGTACTTC. Supplemented by reference TRBV5-1 and TRBJ2-7, the full variable domain reads KAGVTQTPRYLIKTRGQQVTLSCSPISGHRSVSWYQQTPGQGLQFLFEYFSETQRNKGNFPGRFSGRQFSNSRSEMNVSTLELGDSALYLCASLEGESGEQYFGPGTRLTVT.

The chain joins TRBV4-1 to TRBJ2-3; 10 bases map to TRBD1. Germline-derived CDR1 and CDR2 are MGHRA and YSYEKL. Trimming cost V 0 bases and J 11 bases; bases outside gene matches: 11. CDR3 length: 16 residues. The DNA for the CDR3 is TGCGCCAGCAGCCAAGACCTGGGACAGGGGAAGATTAGGCAGTATTTT. Encoded protein: CASSQDLGQGKIRQYF.